This TCR beta chain was recovered during a study of control samples from healthy donors and cancer patients. With regard to this clone: Germline is not matched at one junction end, which may reflect a read error.

The assay was immunoSEQ multiplex PCR, and TCRdb's table has in-frame clones only and misses some. The sample carries under 60,000 clones, 93% recorded once. This receptor was identified in a woman aged 45 to 65 with head and neck cancer. The source material was PBMCs.

CDR3 protein: CATSVPGHSYEQYF. CDR3 nucleotides: TGTGCCACCAGTGTCCCAGGGCATTCCTACGAGCAGTACTTC. The rearrangement links TRBV10-3 to TRBJ2-7, with D possibly matching TRBD1 (5 bases). CDR1 is ENHRY and CDR2 is SYGVKD in the germline V gene. The CDR3 has 14 residues.